Sequencing of this T cell receptor beta chain was carried out in a study of blood T cell repertoires in COVID-19. About the research overall: Acute-phase and convalescent COVID-19 samples originated in the United States, Italy and Spain. T cells, B-cell-depleted T cells, or PBMCs provided the cDNA or gDNA that served as material.

Study processing details: Amplification of reference gene primers provided the estimated nucleated cell counts. Generated by immunoSEQ multiplex PCR, the TCRdb table keeps only in-frame clones and is missing some. The V and J calls and clone size were taken over from that table, and D and trimming were inferred from the DNA. This sample yields about 120,000 clones, of which over 75% are seen a single time; 10% to 15% belongs to the top ten. The CDR3 spans 15 residues. The germline gives CDR1 MDHEN, CDR2 SYDVKM. V dropped 4 bases and J dropped 10; count of bases not matched to a gene: 11. This sequence was found in a man aged 60 to 75 with acute or convalescent COVID-19. Sequencing was done on a sample of peripheral blood. The V gene is TRBV28, the J gene TRBJ1-2, with 11 bases aligning to TRBD1. CDR3 sequence: CASSSWTGGSGDYTF. The DNA for the CDR3 is TGTGCCAGCAGTTCTTGGACAGGGGGCAGTGGGGACTACACCTTC.